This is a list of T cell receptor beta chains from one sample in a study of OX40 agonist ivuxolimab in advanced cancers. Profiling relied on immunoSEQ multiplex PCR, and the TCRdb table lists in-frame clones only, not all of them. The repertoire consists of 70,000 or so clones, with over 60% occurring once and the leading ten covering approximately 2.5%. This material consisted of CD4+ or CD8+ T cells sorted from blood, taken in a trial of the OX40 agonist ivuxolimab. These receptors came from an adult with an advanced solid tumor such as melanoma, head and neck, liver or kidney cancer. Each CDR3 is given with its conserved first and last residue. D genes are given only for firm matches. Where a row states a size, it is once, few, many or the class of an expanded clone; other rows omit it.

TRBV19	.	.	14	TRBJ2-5	CASRSSWGTETQYF	TGTGCCAGTAGATCCTCTTGGGGCACAGAGACCCAGTACTTC
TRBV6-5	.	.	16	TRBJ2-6	CASSYSRGSGANVLTF	TGTGCCAGCAGTTACTCGAGAGGGTCTGGGGCCAACGTCCTGACTTTC
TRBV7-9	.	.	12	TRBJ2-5	CASSSHGETQYF	TGTGCCAGCAGCTCCCACGGCGAGACCCAGTACTTC
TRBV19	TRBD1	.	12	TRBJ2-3	CATGQGYDTQYF	TGTGCCACGGGACAGGGCTACGATACGCAGTATTTT
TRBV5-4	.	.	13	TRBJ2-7	CASSGDRGWEQYF	TGTGCCAGCAGCGGAGACCGCGGGTGGGAGCAGTACTTC
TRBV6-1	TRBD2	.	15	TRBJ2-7	CASSESSSGRREQYF	TGTGCCAGCAGTGAATCCTCTAGCGGGAGGCGTGAGCAGTACTTC
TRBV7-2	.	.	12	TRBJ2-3	CASSSGADTQYF	TGTGCCAGCAGCTCGGGCGCAGATACGCAGTATTTT
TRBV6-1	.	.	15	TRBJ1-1	CASRKLFYVNTEAFF	TGTGCCAGCAGGAAGCTCTTCTACGTGAACACTGAAGCTTTCTTT
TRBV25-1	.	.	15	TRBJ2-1	CASSATQTKGGGQFF	TGTGCCAGCAGCGCCACCCAAACGAAGGGGGGAGGGCAGTTCTTC
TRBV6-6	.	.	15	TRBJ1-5	CASSRGGTGNQPQHF	TGTGCCAGCAGCCGAGGCGGGACGGGCAATCAGCCCCAGCATTTT
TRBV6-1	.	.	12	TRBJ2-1	CASSSLTIEQFF	TGTGCCAGCAGCTCCTTAACGATTGAGCAGTTCTTC
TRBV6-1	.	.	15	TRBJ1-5	CASSESTGKNQPQHF	TGTGCCAGCAGTGAATCAACAGGGAAGAATCAGCCCCAGCATTTT
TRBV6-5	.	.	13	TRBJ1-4	CASSTSFNEKLFF	TGTGCCAGTTCGACAAGCTTTAATGAAAAACTGTTTTTT
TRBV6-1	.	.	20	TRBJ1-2	CASSGVQGGTRQGRNYGYTF	TGTGCCAGCAGTGGGGTCCAAGGGGGAACCCGCCAGGGTCGCAACTATGGCTACACCTTC
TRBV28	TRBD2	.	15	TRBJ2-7	CASSLSSGGRDEQYF	TGTGCCAGCAGCCTCTCCTCGGGAGGGAGGGACGAGCAGTACTTC
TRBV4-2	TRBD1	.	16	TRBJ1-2	CASSLRQGAGIYGYTF	TGTGCCAGCAGCCTAAGACAGGGGGCAGGCATCTATGGCTACACCTTC
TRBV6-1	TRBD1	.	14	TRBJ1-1	CASSGQGANTEAFF	TGTGCCAGCAGTGGACAGGGGGCCAACACTGAAGCTTTCTTT
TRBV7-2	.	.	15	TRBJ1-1	CASSLSPQGNTEAFF	TGTGCCAGCAGCTTGAGCCCACAGGGCAACACTGAAGCTTTCTTT
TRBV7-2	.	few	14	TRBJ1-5	CASSLERVNQPQHF	TGTGCCAGCAGCTTGGAACGGGTGAATCAGCCCCAGCATTTT
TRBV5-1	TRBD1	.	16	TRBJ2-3	CASSLGTVLNTDTQYF	TGCGCCAGCAGCTTAGGGACAGTCCTCAACACAGATACGCAGTATTTT
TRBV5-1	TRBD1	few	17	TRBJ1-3	CASSLEGQAASGNTIYF	TGCGCCAGCAGCTTGGAGGGACAGGCCGCCTCTGGAAACACCATATATTTT
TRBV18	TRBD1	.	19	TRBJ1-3	CASTFRDSWEAHSGNTIYF	TGTGCCAGCACATTCCGGGACAGCTGGGAAGCACACTCTGGAAACACCATATATTTT
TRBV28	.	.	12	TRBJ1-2	CASSPGPYGYTF	TGTGCCAGCAGTCCCGGACCGTATGGCTACACCTTC
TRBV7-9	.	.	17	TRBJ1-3	CASRKAGSGVSGNTIYF	TGTGCCAGCAGAAAAGCGGGTTCAGGAGTCTCTGGAAACACCATATATTTT
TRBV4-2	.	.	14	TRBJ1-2	CASSPTIYSYGYTF	TGTGCCAGCAGTCCTACGATCTACTCCTATGGCTACACCTTC
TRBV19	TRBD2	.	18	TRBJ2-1	CASSIEGLAGGWSNEQFF	TGTGCCAGTAGTATAGAGGGACTAGCGGGAGGATGGAGCAATGAGCAGTTCTTC
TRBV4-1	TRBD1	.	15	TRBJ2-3	CASSQEDRATDTQYF	TGCGCCAGCAGCCAAGAAGACAGGGCCACAGATACGCAGTATTTT
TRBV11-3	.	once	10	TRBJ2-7	CASSFYEQYF	TGTGCCAGCAGCTTTTACGAGCAGTACTTC
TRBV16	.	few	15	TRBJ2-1	CASSLVSGPYNEQFF	TGTGCCAGCAGCTTAGTGTCCGGGCCGTACAATGAGCAGTTCTTC
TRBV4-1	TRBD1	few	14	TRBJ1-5	CASSHDRGDQPQHF	TGCGCCAGCAGCCATGACAGGGGCGATCAGCCCCAGCATTTT
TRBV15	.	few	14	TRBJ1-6	CATSRDTGNSPLHF	TGTGCCACCAGCAGAGATACAGGGAATTCACCCCTCCACTTT
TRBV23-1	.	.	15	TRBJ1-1	CASSHRWAGATEAFF	TGCGCCAGCAGTCACCGCTGGGCGGGCGCCACTGAAGCTTTCTTT
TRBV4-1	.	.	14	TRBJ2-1	CASSQVYFLSEQFF	TGCGCCAGCAGCCAAGTTTATTTCCTCAGTGAGCAGTTCTTC
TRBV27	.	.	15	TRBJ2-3	CASSRSTYPTDTQYF	TGTGCCAGCAGTCGCTCAACATACCCCACAGATACGCAGTATTTT
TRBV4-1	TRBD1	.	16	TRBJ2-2	CASSQEGTANTGELFF	TGCGCCAGCAGCCAAGAAGGGACAGCGAACACCGGGGAGCTGTTTTTT
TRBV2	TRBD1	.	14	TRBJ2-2	CASTRQGVTGELFF	TGTGCCAGCACTAGACAGGGGGTTACCGGGGAGCTGTTTTTT
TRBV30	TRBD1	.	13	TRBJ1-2	CAWSGTGKEGYTF	TGTGCCTGGTCCGGGACAGGGAAGGAGGGCTACACCTTC
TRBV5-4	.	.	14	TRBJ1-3	CASSWMGSGNTIYF	TGTGCCAGCAGCTGGATGGGGTCGGGAAACACCATATATTTT
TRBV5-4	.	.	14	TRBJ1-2	CASSPGQTNYGYTF	TGTGCCAGCAGCCCCGGACAGACGAACTATGGCTACACCTTC
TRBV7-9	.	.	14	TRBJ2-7	CASSKAAGKGEQYF	TGTGCCAGCAGCAAAGCGGCAGGGAAGGGCGAGCAGTACTTC
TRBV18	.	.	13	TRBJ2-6	CASSGSGANVLTF	TGTGCCAGCTCAGGCTCTGGGGCCAACGTCCTGACTTTC
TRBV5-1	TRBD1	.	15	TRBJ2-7	CASSLARQGADEQYF	TGCGCCAGCAGCTTGGCCAGGCAGGGGGCCGACGAGCAGTACTTC
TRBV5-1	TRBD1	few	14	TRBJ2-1	CASSSGQGTGEQFF	TGCGCCAGCAGCTCTGGACAGGGGACGGGTGAGCAGTTCTTC
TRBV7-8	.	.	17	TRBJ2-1	CASSLPGGVSSYNEQFF	TGTGCCAGCAGCTTACCGGGCGGGGTTAGCTCCTACAATGAGCAGTTCTTC
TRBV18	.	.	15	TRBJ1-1	CASSPGGSRSTEAFF	TGTGCCAGCTCACCAGGGGGCAGCCGGAGCACTGAAGCTTTCTTT
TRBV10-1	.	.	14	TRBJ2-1	CASSKLGLGGEQFF	TGCGCCAGCAGTAAACTAGGTCTTGGCGGGGAGCAGTTCTTC
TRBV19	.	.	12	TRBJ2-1	CASRGLWNEQFF	TGTGCCAGTAGGGGCCTCTGGAATGAGCAGTTCTTC
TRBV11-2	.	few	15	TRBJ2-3	CASSPLGPWNNTQYF	TGTGCCAGCAGCCCGCTGGGTCCTTGGAATAATACGCAGTATTTT
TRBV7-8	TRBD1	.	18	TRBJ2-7	CASSLGLGTGASSYEQYF	TGTGCCAGCAGCTTAGGTCTTGGGACAGGAGCTTCCTCCTACGAGCAGTACTTC
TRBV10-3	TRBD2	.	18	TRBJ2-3	CAISESGGASGPTDTQYF	TGTGCCATCAGTGAGTCGGGGGGGGCTAGCGGGCCCACAGATACGCAGTATTTT
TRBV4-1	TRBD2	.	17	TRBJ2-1	CASSQDPPSGGGNEQFF	TGCGCCAGCAGCCAAGATCCACCTAGCGGGGGAGGGAATGAGCAGTTCTTC
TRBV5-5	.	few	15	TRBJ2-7	CASSTGPRNHYEQYF	TGTGCCAGCAGCACGGGACCGAGGAACCACTACGAGCAGTACTTC
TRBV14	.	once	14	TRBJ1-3	CASRNSGSGNTIYF	TGTGCCAGCAGGAATAGTGGCTCTGGAAACACCATATATTTT
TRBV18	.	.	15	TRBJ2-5	CASSPRTLTQETQYF	TGTGCCAGCTCACCTCGGACACTTACCCAAGAGACCCAGTACTTC
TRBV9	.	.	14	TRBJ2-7	CASSVDGGTYEQYF	TGTGCCAGCAGCGTAGATGGAGGCACCTACGAGCAGTACTTC